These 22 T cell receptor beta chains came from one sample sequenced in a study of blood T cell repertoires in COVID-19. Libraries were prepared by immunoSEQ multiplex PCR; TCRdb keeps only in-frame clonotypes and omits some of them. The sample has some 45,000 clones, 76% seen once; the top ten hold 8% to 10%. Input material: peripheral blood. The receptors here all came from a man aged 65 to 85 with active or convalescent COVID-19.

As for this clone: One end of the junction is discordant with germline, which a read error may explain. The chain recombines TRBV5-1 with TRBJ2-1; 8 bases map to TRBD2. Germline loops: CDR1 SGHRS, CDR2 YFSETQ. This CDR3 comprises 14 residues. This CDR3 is CARSAGGAFNEQFF. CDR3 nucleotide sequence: TGCGCCCGCAGCGCCGGGGGGGCGTTCAATGAGCAGTTCTTC.

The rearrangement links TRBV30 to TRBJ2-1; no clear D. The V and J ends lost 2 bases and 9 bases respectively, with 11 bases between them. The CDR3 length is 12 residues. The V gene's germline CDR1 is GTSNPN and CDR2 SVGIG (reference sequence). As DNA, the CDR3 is TGTGCCTGGAGTATCCTAGACGGTGAGCAGTTCTTC. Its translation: CAWSILDGEQFF.

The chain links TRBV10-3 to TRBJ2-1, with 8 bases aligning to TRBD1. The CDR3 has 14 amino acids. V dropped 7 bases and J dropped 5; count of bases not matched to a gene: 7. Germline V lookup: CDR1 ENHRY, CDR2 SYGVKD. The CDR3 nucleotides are TGTGCCATCACCCCGGGACAGGCGGACAATGAGCAGTTCTTC. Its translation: CAITPGQADNEQFF.

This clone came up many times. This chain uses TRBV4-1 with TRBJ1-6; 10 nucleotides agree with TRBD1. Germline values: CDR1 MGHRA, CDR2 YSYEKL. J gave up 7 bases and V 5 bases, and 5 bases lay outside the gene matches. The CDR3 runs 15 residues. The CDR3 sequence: CASSSSGQGNSPLHF. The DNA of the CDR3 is TGCGCCAGCAGCTCGTCGGGACAGGGGAATTCACCCCTCCACTTT.

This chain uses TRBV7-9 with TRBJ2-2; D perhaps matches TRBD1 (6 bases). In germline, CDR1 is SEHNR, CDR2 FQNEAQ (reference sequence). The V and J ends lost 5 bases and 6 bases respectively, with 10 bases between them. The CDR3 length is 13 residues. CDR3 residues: CASSPGESGELFF. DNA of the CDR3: TGTGCCAGCAGCCCAGGGGAGTCCGGGGAGCTGTTTTTT.

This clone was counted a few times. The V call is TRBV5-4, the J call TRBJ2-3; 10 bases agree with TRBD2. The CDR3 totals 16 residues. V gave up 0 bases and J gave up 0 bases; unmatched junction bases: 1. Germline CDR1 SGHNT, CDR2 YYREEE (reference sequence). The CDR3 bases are TGTGCCAGCAGCTTGGGAGCGGGGGGGAGCACAGATACGCAGTATTTT. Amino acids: CASSLGAGGSTDTQYF.

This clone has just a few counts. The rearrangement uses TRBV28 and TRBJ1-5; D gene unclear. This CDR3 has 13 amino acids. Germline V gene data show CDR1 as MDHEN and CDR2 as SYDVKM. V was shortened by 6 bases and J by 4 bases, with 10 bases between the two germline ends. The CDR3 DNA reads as TGTGCCAGCAGGGGAGGCAGTAATCAGCCCCAGCATTTT. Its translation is CASRGGSNQPQHF.

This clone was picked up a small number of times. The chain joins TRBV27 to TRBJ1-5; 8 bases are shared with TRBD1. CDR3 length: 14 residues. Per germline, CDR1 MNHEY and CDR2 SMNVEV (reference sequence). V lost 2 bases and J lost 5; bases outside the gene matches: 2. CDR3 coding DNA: TGTGCCAGCAGTTTAACGACAGGGGATCAGCCCCAGCATTTT. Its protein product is CASSLTTGDQPQHF.

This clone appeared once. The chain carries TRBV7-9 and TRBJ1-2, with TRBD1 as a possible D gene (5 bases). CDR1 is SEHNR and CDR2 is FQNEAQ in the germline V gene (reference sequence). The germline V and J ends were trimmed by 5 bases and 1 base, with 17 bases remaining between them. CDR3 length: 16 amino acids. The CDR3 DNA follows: TGTGCCAGCAGCCCTACCAACGGGGGGGTTAACTATGGCTACACCTTC. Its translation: CASSPTNGGVNYGYTF.

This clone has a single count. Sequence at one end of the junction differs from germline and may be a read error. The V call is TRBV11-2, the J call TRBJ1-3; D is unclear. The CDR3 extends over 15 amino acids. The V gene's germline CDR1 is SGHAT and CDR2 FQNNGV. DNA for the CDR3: TGTGCCAGCAGCATAGACGGTTACTCTGGAAACACCATATATTTT. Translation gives CASSIDGYSGNTIYF. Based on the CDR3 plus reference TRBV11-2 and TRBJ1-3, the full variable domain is EAGVAQSPRYKIIEKRQSVAFWCNPISGHATLYWYQQILGQGPKLLIQFQNNGVVDDSQLPKDRFSAERLKGVDSTLKIQPAKLEDSAVYLCASSIDGYSGNTIYFGEGSWLTVV.

The CDR3 sequence: CASILRQGRLKQPQHF. The CDR3 bases are TGTGCCAGCATATTAAGACAGGGAAGGCTTAAGCAGCCCCAGCATTTT. The chain links TRBV6-9 to TRBJ1-5, with TRBD1 matching over 7 bases. V was pared by 7 bases and J by 7 bases, with 16 bases of the junction left unmatched. CDR1 and CDR2 from the germline V gene are MNHGY and SVAAGI. The CDR3 runs 16 residues.

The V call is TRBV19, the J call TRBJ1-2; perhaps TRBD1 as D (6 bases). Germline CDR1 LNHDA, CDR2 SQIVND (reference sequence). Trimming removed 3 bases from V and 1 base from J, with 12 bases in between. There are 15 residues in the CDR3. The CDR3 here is CASSIMGQVNYGYTF. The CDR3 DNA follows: TGTGCCAGTAGTATTATGGGACAAGTTAACTATGGCTACACCTTC.

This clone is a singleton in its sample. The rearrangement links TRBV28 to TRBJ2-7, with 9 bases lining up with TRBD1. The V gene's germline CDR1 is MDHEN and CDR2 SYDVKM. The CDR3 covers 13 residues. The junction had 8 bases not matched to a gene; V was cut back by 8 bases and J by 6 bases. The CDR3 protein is CASLPGQGGEQYF. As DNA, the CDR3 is TGTGCCAGCCTTCCGGGACAGGGAGGCGAGCAGTACTTC. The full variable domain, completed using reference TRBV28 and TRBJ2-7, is DVKVTQSSRYLVKRTGEKVFLECVQDMDHENMFWYRQDPGLGLRLIYFSYDVKMKEKGDIPEGYSVSREKKERFSLILESASTNQTSMYLCASLPGQGGEQYFGPGTRLTVT.

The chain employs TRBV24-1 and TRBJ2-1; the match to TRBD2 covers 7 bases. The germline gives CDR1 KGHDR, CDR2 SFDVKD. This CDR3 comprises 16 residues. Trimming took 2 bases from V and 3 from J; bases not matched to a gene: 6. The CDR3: CATSDSARGVYNEQFF. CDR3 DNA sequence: TGTGCCACCAGTGATTCCGCCCGGGGGGTCTACAATGAGCAGTTCTTC.

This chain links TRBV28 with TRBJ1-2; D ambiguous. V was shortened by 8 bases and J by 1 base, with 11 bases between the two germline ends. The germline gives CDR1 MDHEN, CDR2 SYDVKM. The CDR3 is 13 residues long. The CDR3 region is CASGNINNYGYTF. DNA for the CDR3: TGTGCCAGCGGCAACATTAATAACTATGGCTACACCTTC.

CDR3 loop: CASSLTRGNGYTF. Written as DNA, the CDR3 is TGTGCCAGCAGTTTAACCAGGGGGAATGGCTACACCTTC. The chain uses TRBV28 and TRBJ1-2, with 7 nucleotides matching TRBD1. CDR1 is MDHEN, CDR2 SYDVKM, per germline. Trimming took 2 bases from V and 6 from J; bases not matched to a gene: 3. The CDR3 consists of 13 residues.

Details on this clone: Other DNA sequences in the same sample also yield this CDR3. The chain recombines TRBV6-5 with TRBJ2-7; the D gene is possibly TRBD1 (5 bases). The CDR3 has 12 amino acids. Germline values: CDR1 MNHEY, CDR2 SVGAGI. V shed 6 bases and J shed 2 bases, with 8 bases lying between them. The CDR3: CASRGQTYEQYF. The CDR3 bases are TGTGCCAGCAGGGGGCAGACCTACGAGCAGTACTTC.

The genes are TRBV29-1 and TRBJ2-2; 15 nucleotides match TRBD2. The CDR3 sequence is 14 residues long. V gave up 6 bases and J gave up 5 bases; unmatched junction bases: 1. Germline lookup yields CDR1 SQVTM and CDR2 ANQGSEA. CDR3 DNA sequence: TGCAGCGTCGGACTAGCGGGAGGGACCGGGGAGCTGTTTTTT. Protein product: CSVGLAGGTGELFF.

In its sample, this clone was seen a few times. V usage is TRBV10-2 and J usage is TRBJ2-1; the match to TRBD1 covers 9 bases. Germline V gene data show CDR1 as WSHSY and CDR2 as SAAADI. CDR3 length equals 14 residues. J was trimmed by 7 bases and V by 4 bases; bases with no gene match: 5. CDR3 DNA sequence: TGCGCCAGCAGTGTATACAGGGGGCTTAATGAGCAGTTCTTC. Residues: CASSVYRGLNEQFF.

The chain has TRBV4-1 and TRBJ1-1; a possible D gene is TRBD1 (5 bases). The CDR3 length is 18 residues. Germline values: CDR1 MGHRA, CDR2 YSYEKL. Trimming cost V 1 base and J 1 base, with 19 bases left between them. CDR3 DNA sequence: TGCGCCAGCAGCCAAGGCGATAAAGGGGTTTATAGGAACACTGAAGCTTTCTTT. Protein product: CASSQGDKGVYRNTEAFF.

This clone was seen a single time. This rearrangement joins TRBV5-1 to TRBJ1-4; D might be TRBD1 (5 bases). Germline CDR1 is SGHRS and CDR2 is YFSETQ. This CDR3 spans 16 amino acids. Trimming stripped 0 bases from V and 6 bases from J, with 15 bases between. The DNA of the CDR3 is TGCGCCAGCAGCTTGGCCGTCGGGGGTGGGGATGAAAAACTGTTTTTT. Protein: CASSLAVGGGDEKLFF.

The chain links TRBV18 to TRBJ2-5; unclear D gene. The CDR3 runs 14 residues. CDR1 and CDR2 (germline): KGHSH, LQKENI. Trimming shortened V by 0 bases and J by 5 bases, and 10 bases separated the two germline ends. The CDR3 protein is CASSPPELRETQYF. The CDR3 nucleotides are TGTGCCAGCTCACCACCGGAGTTACGGGAGACCCAGTACTTC.